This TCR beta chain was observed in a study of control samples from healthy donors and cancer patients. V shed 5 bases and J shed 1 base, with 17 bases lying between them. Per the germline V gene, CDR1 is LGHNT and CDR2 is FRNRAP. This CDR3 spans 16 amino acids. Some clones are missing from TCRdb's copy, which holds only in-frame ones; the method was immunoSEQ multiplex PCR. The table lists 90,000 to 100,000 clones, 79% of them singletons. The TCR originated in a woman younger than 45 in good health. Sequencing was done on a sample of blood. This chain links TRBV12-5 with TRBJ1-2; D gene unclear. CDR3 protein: CASGDPESGFNYGYTF. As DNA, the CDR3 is TGTGCTAGTGGTGACCCGGAATCCGGCTTTAACTATGGCTACACCTTC. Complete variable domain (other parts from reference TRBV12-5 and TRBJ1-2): DARVTQTPRHKVTEMGQEVTMRCQPILGHNTVFWYRQTMMQGLELLAYFRNRAPLDDSGMPKDRFSAEMPDATLATLKIQPSEPRDSAVYFCASGDPESGFNYGYTFGSGTRLTVV.